This T cell receptor (beta chain) comes out of a study of T cells after yellow fever vaccination (dated 2019 in TCRdb). Looking at the study overall: The SMART-Seq v4 Ultra Low Input RNA kit was used to prepare libraries from fractions with low cell numbers. Bulk PBMC replicates and cell subsets were isolated from blood drawn at multiple timepoints before and after both primary and secondary immunization. Bulk TCR alpha and beta repertoires were sequenced longitudinally to track T-cell clones before and after primary and booster YFV17D yellow fever vaccination. Two healthy male donors made up the cohort, one aged 18 to 29 years and the other aged 30 to 39 years.

This clonotype was recorded at least ten times. Its antigen has not been determined. No quality values exist for individual bases; no much larger clone is one base distant. Broader findings and caveats from the paper: The study included only a couple of donors, which limits how far the findings can be generalized. Computational filtering was needed because FACS-sorted repertoires could contain abundant contaminating clonotypes from the bulk population. Compared with the primary T-cell response, the secondary T-cell response was faster but weaker, reaching its peak on day 5 rather than on day 15. A small share of clonotypes occurred in both CD4 and CD8 compartments, likely arising from convergent recombination. Most clones expanded after primary vaccination were re-detected after the booster (around 96% of CD4 and around 86% of CD8), suggesting broad memory maintenance.

V loses 4 bases at its end and J loses 5 bases; junction bases beyond the gene matches: 16. CDR3 length: 17 amino acids, cysteine to phenylalanine. Just CDR3 DNA is preserved here, 51 bases in frame from base 1. CDR1 and CDR2 are drawn from the germline V gene: SGHAT, FQNNGV. The treatment or condition label corresponds to: live attenuated yellow fever vaccine strain. PBMCs were isolated from peripheral blood using a standard Ficoll-Paque protocol. CD4 and CD8 T-cell fractions were isolated with Dynabeads CD4 and CD8 positive selection kits. TriZol was used to extract RNA from bulk PBMCs, CD4 and CD8 fractions, and dextramer-positive and dextramer-negative fractions. TCR cDNA was synthesized by 5'RACE template switching, which introduced a universal primer site and unique molecular identifiers. Priming for cDNA synthesis came from both the TCR alpha and TCR beta constant segments. Library amplification used two PCR steps, and the second PCR step added sample barcodes and sequencing adapters. Sequencing of libraries was done on Illumina HiSeq 2500 (2x100 bp) or NovaSeq (2x150 bp). Regarding the original processing steps: Demultiplexing of reads and collapsing into UMI consensus sequences were performed with MIGEC, and V(D)J alignment was carried out with MiXCR. Vaccine-responding clonotypes were identified with edgeR using replicate PBMC samples, with FDR below 0.01 and a log2 fold change above 5 up to day 15 being required. Each bulk clonotype was labeled CD4 or CD8 based on which sequenced repertoire, CD4 or CD8, contained the clonotype at higher abundance. The raw public reads went through TCRdb reprocessing: fastp at Q25, MiXCR clone calling, in-frame beta chains kept. Entries that share a CDR3 protein sequence are merged under the most common genes and DNA. TCRdb's processing, not the authors', yielded these V and J calls. For this sample there are approximately 110,000 distinct CDR3 sequences; under 9% appear just once. About 25% of the sample goes to the ten largest clones.

The clonotype comes from a man aged 30 to 45 who received the YFV17D yellow fever vaccine. The rearranged chain carries TRBV11-2 and TRBJ2-5; 7 junctional bases match TRBD2. The specimen was CD8+ T cells sorted from PBMCs, collected 45 days after the yellow fever booster vaccination. The DNA is as follows: TGTGCCAGCAGCTCCTGGGGGGGAGGGCCGCTTGCGGAGACCCAGTACTTC. It encodes CASSSWGGGPLAETQYF. Beyond the CDR3, the reference TRBV11-2 and TRBJ2-5 genes provide the residues; the full variable domain reads: EAGVAQSPRYKIIEKRQSVAFWCNPISGHATLYWYQQILGQGPKLLIQFQNNGVVDDSQLPKDRFSAERLKGVDSTLKIQPAKLEDSAVYLCASSSWGGGPLAETQYFGPGTRLLVL.